Listed here is a single T cell receptor (beta chain). The sample originates from a study of Ad26.COV2.S vaccination and SARS-CoV-2 variants. Some clones are missing from TCRdb's copy, which holds only in-frame ones; the method was immunoSEQ multiplex PCR. In the table there are fewer than 400,000 clones, roughly 90% of which are singletons. Treatment indicated: about 20 received Ad26.COV2.S at low or high dose, single or two shots; roughly five received placebo; per-sample allocation not given. It was on day 63 after the first vaccine or placebo injection that samples were taken. Expression of Wuhan-strain SARS-CoV-2 spike came from the Ad26 vector that formed the vaccine. The V gene lost 3 bases and the J gene lost 9 bases, with 14 bases spanning the gap. CDR3 size: 13 residues. CDR1 and CDR2 from the germline V gene are MNHEY and SVGEGT.

The chain uses TRBV6-2 or TRBV6-3 and TRBJ1-2; D is perhaps TRBD1 (6 bases). The origin of this receptor is a person between 18 and 60 years old who received the Ad26.COV2.S COVID-19 vaccine or a placebo. The sample was peripheral blood, taken in a trial of Ad26.COV2.S vaccine versus placebo. The CDR3 nucleotides are TGTGCCAGCAGTTATATATGGGGGCAGAGCTACACCTTC. It translates to CASSYIWGQSYTF.